This T cell receptor beta chain was sequenced during a study of CD8 T cells in Susac syndrome. This clonotype appeared once. V lost 4 bases, J lost 0 bases, and 10 bases lay in between. The CDR3 is 16 residues long. Per germline, CDR1 MNHEY and CDR2 SMNVEV (reference sequence). Random hexamers served to reverse transcribe roughly 0.45 to 1 ug RNA. MiXCR, applied by TCRdb to the immunoSEQ multiplex PCR reads, yields one record per CDR3 protein. The sample holds about 150,000 distinct CDR3 sequences, 95% to 96% seen once. The sequenced sample consisted of CD8+ T cells from PBMCs. The TCR comes from a human donor with multiple sclerosis. The V gene is TRBV27, the J gene TRBJ2-6; D gene unclear. This chain's CDR3 is CASSSPGLSGANVLTF. For the CDR3, the DNA is TGTGCCAGCAGTTCCCCCGGTCTCTCTGGGGCCAACGTCCTGACTTTC.